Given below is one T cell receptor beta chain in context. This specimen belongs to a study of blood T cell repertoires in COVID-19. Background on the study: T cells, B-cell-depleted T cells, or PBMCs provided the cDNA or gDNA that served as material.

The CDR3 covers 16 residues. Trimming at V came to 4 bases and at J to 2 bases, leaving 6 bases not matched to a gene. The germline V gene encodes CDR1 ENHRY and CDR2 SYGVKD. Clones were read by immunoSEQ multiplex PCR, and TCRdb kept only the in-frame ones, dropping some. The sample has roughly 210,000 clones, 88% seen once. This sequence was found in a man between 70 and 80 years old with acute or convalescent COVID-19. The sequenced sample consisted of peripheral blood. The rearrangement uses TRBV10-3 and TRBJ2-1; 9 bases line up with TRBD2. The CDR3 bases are TGTGCCATCAGTGTATCTAGCGGGATCACCTACAATGAGCAGTTCTTC. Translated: CAISVSSGITYNEQFF.